A selection of T cell receptor beta chains follows, all from one sample in a study of T cells after yellow fever vaccination. TCRdb processed the 5' RACE reads anew with MiXCR; each CDR3 protein has one entry. The sample holds 200,000 to 300,000 distinct CDR3 sequences, 6.9% seen once. This material consisted of CD4+ T cells sorted from PBMCs, taken 15 days after the yellow fever booster vaccination. These receptors came from a man aged 30 to 39 who received the YFV17D yellow fever vaccine. Each CDR3 is given with its conserved first and last residue. Each record gives: V gene, clone size, D gene, J gene, CDR3 DNA, CDR3 protein. D genes are given only for firm matches. Size is stated for part of the rows, as once, few or many counts, or as a class when the clone is expanded.

TRBV20-1,NA,TRBD2,TRBJ2-1,TGCAGTGCTAGTCGGACAGCGGGAGGAGTGTACAATGAGCAGTTCTTC,CSASRTAGGVYNEQFF
TRBV7-2,few,TRBD2,TRBJ2-5,TGTGCCAGCAGCTTAGGGGTAGCGGGGGAGGCGGAGACCCAGTACTTC,CASSLGVAGEAETQYF
TRBV5-4,few,NA,TRBJ1-1,TGTGCCAGCAGCTTCGGTAGGGGAGACACTGAAGCTTTCTTT,CASSFGRGDTEAFF
TRBV10-3,NA,NA,TRBJ2-7,TGTGCCATCAGTGAATCCGTCTACGAGCAGTACTTC,CAISESVYEQYF
TRBV19,few,NA,TRBJ2-1,TGTGCCAGTAGTCCCAACGACTACAGCTCCTACAATGAGCAGTTCTTC,CASSPNDYSSYNEQFF
TRBV5-5,many,NA,TRBJ2-7,TGTGCCAGCAGCGTAGGCTACGAGCAGTACTTC,CASSVGYEQYF
TRBV14,few,TRBD1,TRBJ2-7,TGTGCCAGCAGTCCCCCCGGGACAGTGGCCTTTGGGCAGTACTTC,CASSPPGTVAFGQYF
TRBV7-3,NA,TRBD2,TRBJ2-1,TGTGCCAGCAGCTTAAGGTTCGATGCGGGAGGGCCGCATGAGCAGTTCTTC,CASSLRFDAGGPHEQFF
TRBV4-3,NA,NA,TRBJ2-1,TGCGCCAGCAGCCAGACTGAGGGGGTTGAGCAGTTCTTC,CASSQTEGVEQFF
TRBV7-2,few,NA,TRBJ1-5,TGTGCCAGCAGCTTAGCCACAGGGTATCAGCCCCAGCATTTT,CASSLATGYQPQHF
TRBV18,NA,TRBD2,TRBJ2-1,TGTGCCAGCTCGCCCCCCAGCGGGAGCTCCTACAATGAGCAGTTCTTC,CASSPPSGSSYNEQFF
TRBV14,NA,TRBD1,TRBJ2-1,TGTGCCAGCAGCCAGCCGGGACAGGGGGCGGACAATGAGCAGTTCTTC,CASSQPGQGADNEQFF
TRBV15,NA,NA,TRBJ2-3,TGTGCCACCAGCAGGGAGGGGCCCCGGGGGCAGTATTTT,CATSREGPRGQYF
TRBV29-1,NA,NA,TRBJ2-1,TGCAGCGTTGCCCTGGGTTCCCGCAGGAACAATGAGCAGTTCTTC,CSVALGSRRNNEQFF
TRBV10-3,many,TRBD2,TRBJ2-3,TGTGCCACCACCGGGACTAGCGGGGGAGATACGCAGTATTTT,CATTGTSGGDTQYF
TRBV7-2,few,NA,TRBJ2-1,TGTGCCAGCAGCGGTAGCAGCGGGCTCGTACCTGAGCAGTTCTTC,CASSGSSGLVPEQFF
TRBV29-1,many,NA,TRBJ2-7,TGCAGCGTTGAACTACGGGGAGTGCCCACCTACGAGCAGTACTTC,CSVELRGVPTYEQYF
TRBV29-1,NA,NA,TRBJ1-4,TGCAGCGCCGGGATGGGGGGAGATGAAAAACTGTTTTTT,CSAGMGGDEKLFF
TRBV4-2,few,TRBD2,TRBJ2-3,TGTGCCAGCAGCCAAGCTGGGACTAGCGACACAGATACGCAGTATTTT,CASSQAGTSDTDTQYF
TRBV6-5,many,TRBD2,TRBJ2-5,TGTGCCAGCAGTTCGAGCGGGAGGGCCAAAGAGACCCAGTACTTC,CASSSSGRAKETQYF
TRBV6-1,few,TRBD1,TRBJ1-5,TGTGCCAGCCTCCGGGACAGGGGTAATCAGCCCCAGCATTTT,CASLRDRGNQPQHF
TRBV7-2,many,TRBD1,TRBJ2-7,TGTGCCAGCAGCCGAGGGGGCAGTACGGTTTACGAGCAGTACTTC,CASSRGGSTVYEQYF
TRBV6-1,NA,NA,TRBJ2-2,TGTGCCACCCAGCCCCGGGGGCCCGGGGAGCTGTTTTTT,CATQPRGPGELFF
TRBV11-2,few,NA,TRBJ2-1,TGTGCCAGCAGCTCCCGGGACGGAGCCTACAATGAGCAGTTCTTC,CASSSRDGAYNEQFF
TRBV5-1,NA,TRBD2,TRBJ2-3,TGCGCCAGCAGCCCAGGACTAGCGGGATCAGATACGCAGTATTTT,CASSPGLAGSDTQYF
TRBV4-2,few,TRBD1,TRBJ2-1,TGTGCCAGCAGCCGTCCGGGGACAGGGGTCTACAATGAGCAGTTCTTC,CASSRPGTGVYNEQFF
TRBV9,many,TRBD1,TRBJ2-5,TGTGCCAGCAGCGCCCTACAGGGGGCCGTGTCGGAGACCCAGTACTTC,CASSALQGAVSETQYF
TRBV5-5,NA,TRBD2,TRBJ2-7,TGTGCCAGCAGCGAGACTAGCGGGAGGGCCTCCTACGAGCAGTACTTC,CASSETSGRASYEQYF
TRBV10-2,few,NA,TRBJ2-5,TGCGCCACCTCAAGGACACATGAAGAGATCCAGTACTTC,CATSRTHEEIQYF
TRBV7-2,NA,NA,TRBJ1-1,TGTGCCAGCAGCACCGACAGAAAAGCTTTCTTT,CASSTDRKAFF
TRBV30,NA,NA,TRBJ1-6,TGTGCCTGCCTATGGGACCTCGTGCTCCACTTT,CACLWDLVLHF
TRBV25-1,NA,NA,TRBJ1-1,TGTGCCAGCAGTGATTGGAGCACTGAAGCTTTCTTT,CASSDWSTEAFF
TRBV6-1,NA,NA,TRBJ1-1,TGTGCCAGCAACAGTCGGGGCGGTACACGGGACACTGAAGCTTTCTTT,CASNSRGGTRDTEAFF
TRBV23-1,many,NA,TRBJ2-4,TGCGCCAGCAGTCCCGTTCTCAAAAACATTCAGTACTTC,CASSPVLKNIQYF
TRBV6-1,NA,NA,TRBJ2-5,TGTGCCAGCAGGAGACAAACCCAAGAGACCCAGTACTTC,CASRRQTQETQYF
TRBV12-3/TRBV12-4,few,TRBD1,TRBJ1-2,TGTGCCAGCAGTTTGACAGGGGGACGTCTGCACTATGGCTACACCTTC,CASSLTGGRLHYGYTF
TRBV5-1,many,TRBD2,TRBJ2-7,TGCGCCAGCGGGACTAGCGGCGCCTACGAGCAGTACTTC,CASGTSGAYEQYF